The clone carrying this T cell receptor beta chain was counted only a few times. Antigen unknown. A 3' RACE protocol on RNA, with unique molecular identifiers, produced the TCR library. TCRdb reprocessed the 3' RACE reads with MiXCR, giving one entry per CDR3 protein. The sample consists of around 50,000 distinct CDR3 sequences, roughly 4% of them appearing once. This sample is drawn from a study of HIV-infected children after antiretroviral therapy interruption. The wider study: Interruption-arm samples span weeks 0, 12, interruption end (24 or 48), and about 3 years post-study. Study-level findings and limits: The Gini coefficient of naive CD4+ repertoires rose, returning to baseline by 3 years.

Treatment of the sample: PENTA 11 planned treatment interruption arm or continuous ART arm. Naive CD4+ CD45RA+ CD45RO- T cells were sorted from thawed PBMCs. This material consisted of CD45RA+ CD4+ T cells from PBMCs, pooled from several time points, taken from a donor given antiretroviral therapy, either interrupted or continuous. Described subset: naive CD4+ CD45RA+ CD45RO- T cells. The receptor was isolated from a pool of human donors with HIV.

In DNA, the CDR3 is TGTGCCAGCAGCTTAGATACAGGCGTAGGAGCTTTCTTT. Amino acid sequence: CASSLDTGVGAFF. This sequence joins TRBV11-2 and TRBJ1-1; a possible D gene is TRBD1 (5 bases). Germline V gene sequence: CDR1 SGHAT, CDR2 FQNNGV. V was cut by 0 bases and J by 10 bases, with 12 bases left in between. The CDR3 spans 13 residues. The entire variable domain, with the rest obtained from reference TRBV11-2 and TRBJ1-1, is as follows: EAGVAQSPRYKIIEKRQSVAFWCNPISGHATLYWYQQILGQGPKLLIQFQNNGVVDDSQLPKDRFSAERLKGVDSTLKIQPAKLEDSAVYLCASSLDTGVGAFFGQGTRLTVV.